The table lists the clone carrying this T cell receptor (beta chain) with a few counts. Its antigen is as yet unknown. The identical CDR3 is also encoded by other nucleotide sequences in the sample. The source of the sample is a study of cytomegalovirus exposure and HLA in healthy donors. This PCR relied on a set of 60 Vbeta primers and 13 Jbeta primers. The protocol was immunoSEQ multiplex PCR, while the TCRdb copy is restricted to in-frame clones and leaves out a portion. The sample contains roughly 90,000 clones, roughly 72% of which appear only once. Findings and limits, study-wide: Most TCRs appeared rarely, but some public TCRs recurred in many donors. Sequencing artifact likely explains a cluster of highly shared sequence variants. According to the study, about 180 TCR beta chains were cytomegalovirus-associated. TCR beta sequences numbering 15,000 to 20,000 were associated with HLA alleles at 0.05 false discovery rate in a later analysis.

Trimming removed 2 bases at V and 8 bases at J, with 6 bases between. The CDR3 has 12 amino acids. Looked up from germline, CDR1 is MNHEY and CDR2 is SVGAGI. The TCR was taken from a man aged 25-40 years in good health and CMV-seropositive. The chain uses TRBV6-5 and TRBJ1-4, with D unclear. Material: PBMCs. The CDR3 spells CASSYGGEKLFF. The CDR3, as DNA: TGTGCCAGCAGTTACGGAGGAGAAAAACTGTTTTTT.